The next 17 T cell receptor beta chains were all read from a single sample in a study of regulatory T cells in long-lasting Graves disease. TCR beta libraries were built with iRepertoire HTBI primers and Arm-PCR of CDR3 regions. TCRdb re-derived calls from the multiplex PCR reads in MiXCR, one entry per CDR3 protein. The sample has approximately 560,000 distinct CDR3 sequences, about 16% seen once; the top ten hold approximately 12%. Specified time point: newly diagnosed GD, antithyroid drugs for less than 3 months. TCR sequences were obtained from RNA taken from PBMCs. This sample also appeared in a second study, on T cells in Graves' hyperthyroidism and ophthalmopathy.

The material sequenced was peripheral blood mononuclear cells (PBMCs), taken at new diagnosis, from a patient treated with antithyroid drugs. These receptors originate from a man aged 18 to 29 with Graves disease.

In the case of this clonotype: A much larger clone differs from this one at a single base, so this may be a read error. Here the CDR3 omits its conserved ending phenylalanine or tryptophan, so a read error is the likely source. The chain recombines TRBV7-6 with TRBJ2-1, with D perhaps assigned TRBD1 or TRBD2 (8 bases each). The CDR3 loop spans 14 amino acids. V was shortened by 8 bases and J by 9 bases, with 20 bases between the two germline ends. Germline lookup yields CDR1 SGHVS and CDR2 FNYEAQ. CDR3 residues: CASQGASGPGEQFY. The CDR3 DNA reads as TGTGCCAGCCAGGGGGCTAGCGGGCCGGGTGAGCAGTTCTAC.

This clonotype was counted ten times or more. The DNA of the CDR3 is TGTGCCAGCAGTTTATCGGACAGGGACCACGAGCAGTACTTC. It is translated as CASSLSDRDHEQYF. The rearrangement uses TRBV28 and TRBJ2-7; 8 nucleotides align to TRBD1. CDR1 and CDR2 (germline): MDHEN, SYDVKM. V trimming: 1 base; J trimming: 5 bases; junction bases outside the gene matches: 4. This CDR3 region has 14 residues. Full variable domain (remainder filled in from reference TRBV28 and TRBJ2-7): DVKVTQSSRYLVKRTGEKVFLECVQDMDHENMFWYRQDPGLGLRLIYFSYDVKMKEKGDIPEGYSVSREKKERFSLILESASTNQTSMYLCASSLSDRDHEQYFGPGTRLTVT.

This clonotype was recorded at least ten times. J is TRBJ2-1 and V is TRBV20-1; TRBD1 aligns across 7 bases. V trimming: 0 bases; J trimming: 13 bases; junction bases outside the gene matches: 12. CDR3 length: 14 amino acids. Germline V CDR1 and CDR2: DFQATT, SNEGSKA (reference sequence). The CDR3, as DNA: TGCAGTGCTAGAGATGTGGGGACAGAGTTACCTCAGTTCTTC. This encodes CSARDVGTELPQFF.

This clonotype was seen ten or more times. J is TRBJ1-2 and V is TRBV30, with D possibly being TRBD1 (5 bases). The CDR3 extends over 13 amino acids. Germline lookup yields CDR1 GTSNPN and CDR2 SVGIG (reference sequence). V lost 1 base and J lost 0, with 6 bases in between. CDR3 protein: CAWSGGANYGYTF. The CDR3 coding sequence is TGTGCCTGGAGTGGGGGCGCTAACTATGGCTACACCTTC. Full variable domain (outside the CDR3, taken from reference TRBV30 and TRBJ1-2): SQTIHQWPATLVQPVGSPLSLECTVEGTSNPNLYWYRQAAGRGLQLLFYSVGIGQISSEVPQNLSASRPQDRQFILSSKKLLLSDSGFYLCAWSGGANYGYTFGSGTRLTVV.

This clonotype was picked up many times. The chain couples TRBV7-8 to TRBJ2-5; 10 bases agree with TRBD1. V dropped 5 bases and J dropped 6; count of bases not matched to a gene: 6. CDR1 is SGHVS, CDR2 FQNEAQ, per germline. CDR3 size: 14 residues. CDR3 amino acids: CASSLRTGGKTQYF. The DNA for the CDR3 is TGTGCCAGCAGCCTACGGACAGGGGGAAAGACCCAGTACTTC.

This clonotype was recorded many times. This chain connects TRBV7-8 to TRBJ2-7, with 8 bases matching TRBD1. Trimming took 2 bases from V and 0 from J; bases not matched to a gene: 3. Looked up from germline, CDR1 is SGHVS and CDR2 is FQNEAQ. The CDR3 has 15 amino acids. CDR3 DNA sequence: TGTGCCAGCAGCTTAACAGGGGGTAGCTCCTACGAGCAGTACTTC. It codes for CASSLTGGSSYEQYF.

This clonotype was detected many times. V and J are TRBV7-9 and TRBJ2-7; perhaps TRBD2 as D (6 bases). V was trimmed by 5 bases and J by 2 bases, leaving 10 bases between them. The CDR3 spans 13 residues. The germline gives CDR1 SEHNR, CDR2 FQNEAQ (reference sequence). The CDR3 spells CASSKRETYEQYF. The CDR3 DNA sequence: TGTGCCAGCAGCAAACGGGAGACCTACGAGCAGTACTTC.

This clonotype occurred many times. The chain links TRBV20-1 to TRBJ1-5, with D possibly matching TRBD1 (5 bases). V lost 5 bases and J 1 base, leaving 12 bases between the germline ends. The CDR3 consists of 14 residues. Germline V CDR1 and CDR2: DFQATT, SNEGSKA (reference sequence). CDR3 residues: CSAHPGGSNQPQHF. The CDR3 DNA reads TGCAGTGCTCACCCGGGGGGGAGCAATCAGCCCCAGCATTTT.

The chain recombines TRBV4-1 with TRBJ1-1, with TRBD1 matching over 7 bases. The CDR3 is made up of 17 amino acids. J lost 1 base, V lost 3 bases, and 11 bases had no gene match. Germline CDR1 reads MGHRA; CDR2 reads YSYEKL. The CDR3: CASSHLGGGQANTEAFF. In DNA form, the CDR3 reads TGCGCCAGCAGCCACCTTGGGGGAGGACAGGCGAACACTGAAGCTTTCTTT.

This clonotype has only a few counts. The rearrangement joins TRBV19 to TRBJ2-1, with 7 positions matching TRBD2. V shed 7 bases and J 0 bases; nucleotides not matched to a gene: 12. Germline loops: CDR1 LNHDA, CDR2 SQIVND (reference sequence). The CDR3 has 17 residues. The CDR3 DNA sequence: TGTGCCAGTACCGTTGCGCGGCTAGCGGACTCCTACAATGAGCAGTTCTTC. As protein: CASTVARLADSYNEQFF.

Note on this clonotype: Here the CDR3 omits its conserved ending phenylalanine or tryptophan, so a read error is the likely source. The V call is TRBV20-1, the J call TRBJ2-7; weak D call: TRBD2 (5 bases). The CDR3 extends over 14 amino acids. Germline values: CDR1 DFQATT, CDR2 SNEGSKA (reference sequence). Trimming shortened V by 3 bases and J by 5 bases, and 17 bases separated the two germline ends. CDR3 in amino acids: CSASTRFRLDEQYS. For the CDR3, the DNA is TGCAGTGCTAGTACTAGATTCCGCCTGGACGAGCAGTACTCC.

This chain links TRBV7-9 with TRBJ1-1; the D gene is possibly TRBD1 (6 bases). Germline CDR1 is SEHNR and CDR2 is FQNEAQ (reference sequence). V gave up 2 bases and J gave up 0 bases, with 10 bases separating them. This CDR3 is 15 amino acids long. The CDR3: CASSLRTALNTEAFF. The CDR3 bases are TGTGCCAGCAGCTTACGGACAGCCTTGAACACTGAAGCTTTCTTT.

This clonotype has more than one count but fewer than ten. This CDR3 is CASSYSAGGSDTQYF. CDR3 nucleotides: TGTGCCAGCAGTTACTCGGCGGGAGGTTCAGATACGCAGTATTTT. The chain combines TRBV6-2 or TRBV6-3 with TRBJ2-3; 8 nucleotides align to TRBD2. The CDR3 runs 15 residues. With V trimmed by 0 bases and J by 4 bases, 3 bases remained unmatched. In germline, CDR1 is MNHEY, CDR2 SVGEGT.

This chain joins TRBV18 and TRBJ2-5, with a tentative D call TRBD2 (5 bases). V shed 6 bases and J shed 3 bases, with 23 bases lying between them. This CDR3 has 17 amino acids. Germline V gene sequence: CDR1 KGHSH, CDR2 LQKENI. CDR3 nucleotide sequence: TGTGCCAGCTCCCCCAGGCCCCCTCGGACTGCTAAAGAGACCCAGTACTTC. The encoded protein is CASSPRPPRTAKETQYF. The full variable domain, in which reference TRBV18 and TRBJ2-5 provide the parts outside the CDR3, is NAGVMQNPRHLVRRRGQEARLRCSPMKGHSHVYWYRQLPEEGLKFMVYLQKENIIDESGMPKERFSAEFPKEGPSILRIQQVVRGDSAAYFCASSPRPPRTAKETQYFGPGTRLLVL.

This clonotype appeared many times. J is TRBJ2-1 and V is TRBV6-1; maybe TRBD2 (5 bases). CDR3 length: 14 amino acids. V was cut by 6 bases and J by 0 bases, with 9 bases left in between. Per the germline V gene, CDR1 is MNHNS and CDR2 is SASEGT. CDR3 residues: CASRDFSSYNEQFF. The CDR3, as DNA: TGTGCCAGCAGGGACTTCAGCTCCTACAATGAGCAGTTCTTC.

About this clonotype itself: This sequence may be a read error, since a much larger clone differs from it by one base. The V gene is TRBV7-2, the J gene TRBJ1-6; the D is unclear. The length of the CDR3 is 12 residues. Looked up from germline, CDR1 is SGHTA and CDR2 is FQGNSA. The CDR3 DNA follows: TGTGCCAGCGGCTTATTGTGGTCACCCCTCCACTTT. Translated, it gives CASGLLWSPLHF.

This clonotype has just a few counts. The junction and the germline gene differ at one end; a read error may be behind it. This sequence joins TRBV18 and TRBJ1-2; maybe TRBD1 (5 bases). From germline, CDR1 is KGHSH and CDR2 LQKENI. This CDR3 has 16 residues. This CDR3 is CASSKPEEGRNYGYTF. The CDR3 DNA reads TGTGCCAGCTCCAAACCCGAGGAGGGGCGTAACTATGGCTACACTTTC.